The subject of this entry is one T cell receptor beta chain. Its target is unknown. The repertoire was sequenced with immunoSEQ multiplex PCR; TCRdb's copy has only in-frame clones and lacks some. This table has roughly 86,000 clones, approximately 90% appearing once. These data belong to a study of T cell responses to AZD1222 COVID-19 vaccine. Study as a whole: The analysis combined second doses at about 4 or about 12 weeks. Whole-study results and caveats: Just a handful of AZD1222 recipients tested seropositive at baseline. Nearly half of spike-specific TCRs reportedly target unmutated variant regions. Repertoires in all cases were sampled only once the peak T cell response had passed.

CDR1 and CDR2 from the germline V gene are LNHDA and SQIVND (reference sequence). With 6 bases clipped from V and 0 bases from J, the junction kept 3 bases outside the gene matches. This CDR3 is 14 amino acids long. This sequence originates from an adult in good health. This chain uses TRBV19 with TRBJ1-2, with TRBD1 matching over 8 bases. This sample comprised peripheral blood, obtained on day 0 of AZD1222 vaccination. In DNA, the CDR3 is TGTGCCAGTAGGCCGGGACAGGCTAACTATGGCTACACCTTC. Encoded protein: CASRPGQANYGYTF.